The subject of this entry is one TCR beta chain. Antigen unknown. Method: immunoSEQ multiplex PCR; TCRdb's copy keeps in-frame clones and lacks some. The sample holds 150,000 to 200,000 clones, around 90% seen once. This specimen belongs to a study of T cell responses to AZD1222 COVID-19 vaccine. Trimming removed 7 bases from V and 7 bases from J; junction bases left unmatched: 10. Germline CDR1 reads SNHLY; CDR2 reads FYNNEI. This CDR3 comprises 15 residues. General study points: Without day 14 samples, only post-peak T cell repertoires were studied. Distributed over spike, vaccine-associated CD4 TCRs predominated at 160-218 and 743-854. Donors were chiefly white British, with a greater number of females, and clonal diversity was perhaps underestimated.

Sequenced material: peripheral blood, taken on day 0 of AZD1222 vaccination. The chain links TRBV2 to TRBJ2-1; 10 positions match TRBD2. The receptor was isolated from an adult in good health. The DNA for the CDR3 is TGTGCCAGCAAGCTCCTAGCGGGAGTTTGGAATGAGCAGTTCTTC. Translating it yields CASKLLAGVWNEQFF.